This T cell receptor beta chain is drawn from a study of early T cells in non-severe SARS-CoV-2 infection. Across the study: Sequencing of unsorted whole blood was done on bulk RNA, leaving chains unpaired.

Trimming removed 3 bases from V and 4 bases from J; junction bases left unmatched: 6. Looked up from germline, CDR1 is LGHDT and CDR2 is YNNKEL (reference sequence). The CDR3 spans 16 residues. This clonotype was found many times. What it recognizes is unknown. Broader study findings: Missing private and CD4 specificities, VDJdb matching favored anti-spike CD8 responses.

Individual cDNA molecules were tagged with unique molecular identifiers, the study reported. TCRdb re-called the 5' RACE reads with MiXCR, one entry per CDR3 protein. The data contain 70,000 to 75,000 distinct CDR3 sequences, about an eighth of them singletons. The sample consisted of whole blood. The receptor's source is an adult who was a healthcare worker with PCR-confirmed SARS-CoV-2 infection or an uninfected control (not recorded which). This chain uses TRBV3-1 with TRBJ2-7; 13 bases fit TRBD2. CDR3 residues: CASSQFGLAGVYEQYF. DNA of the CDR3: TGTGCCAGCAGCCAGTTTGGACTAGCGGGGGTTTACGAGCAGTACTTC.